This T cell receptor (beta chain) was profiled in a study of regulatory T cells in long-lasting Graves disease. Indicated time point: newly diagnosed GD, antithyroid drugs for less than 3 months. The TCR library used RNA extracted from PBMCs. CDR1 is SGHRS and CDR2 is YFSETQ in the germline V gene. This CDR3 contains 14 residues. V lost 3 bases and J lost 1; bases outside the gene matches: 2. This clonotype was counted ten times or more. Building the TCR beta libraries relied on iRepertoire HTBI primers, and CDR3 regions underwent Arm-PCR. One entry per CDR3 protein results from TCRdb running MiXCR on the multiplex PCR reads. The data show a few hundred thousand distinct CDR3 sequences, roughly 12% seen once. These data also featured in a second study, about T cells in Graves' hyperthyroidism and ophthalmopathy.

The receptor was isolated from a woman between 18 and 29 years old with Graves disease. Sequences were derived from peripheral blood mononuclear cells (PBMCs), sampled at new diagnosis, from a patient treated with antithyroid drugs. The genes are TRBV5-1 and TRBJ1-1; 8 nucleotides align to TRBD1. DNA for the CDR3: TGCGCCAGCAGCTGGGGACAGGCGAACACTGAAGCTTTCTTT. It is translated as CASSWGQANTEAFF.